Each of the 3 T cell receptor beta chains below was sequenced from the same sample in a study of T-cell memory formation after mild COVID-19. MiXCR was run by TCRdb on the 5' RACE reads, yielding one entry per CDR3 protein. Of under 600,000 distinct CDR3 sequences listed, 20% to 25% were seen once; the top ten hold about 8.2%. Input material: PBMCs or a T cell subset sorted from them (not recorded which). The source of these receptors is an adult woman who had mild COVID-19 (a few samples of this study predate the infection). Cell type and time point are not known.

The CDR3 spells CATSDREYAPSTGELFF. In DNA, the CDR3 is TGTGCCACCAGTGATCGGGAATATGCCCCGAGCACCGGGGAGCTGTTTTTT. This chain uses TRBV24-1 with TRBJ2-2; maybe TRBD2 (5 bases). Germline lookup yields CDR1 KGHDR and CDR2 SFDVKD. The CDR3 extends over 17 amino acids. Trimming stripped 3 bases from V and 4 bases from J, with 17 bases between.

This clonotype was recorded a few times. The chain has TRBV2 and TRBJ2-2; perhaps TRBD2 as D (5 bases). The CDR3 runs to 15 residues. Looked up from germline, CDR1 is SNHLY and CDR2 is FYNNEI. Between the trimmed V and J ends, which lost 8 bases and 0 bases, there was a span of 13 bases. The CDR3 coding sequence is TGTGCCAGCCGTGGATTAGCGACGAACACCGGGGAGCTGTTTTTT. This encodes CASRGLATNTGELFF. The entire variable domain, with the rest obtained from reference TRBV2 and TRBJ2-2, is as follows: EPEVTQTPSHQVTQMGQEVILRCVPISNHLYFYWYRQILGQKVEFLVSFYNNEISEKSEIFDDQFSVERPDGSNFTLKIRSTKLEDSAMYFCASRGLATNTGELFFGEGSRLTVL.

This clonotype was observed a few times. The rearrangement links TRBV7-2 to TRBJ2-2; 10 nucleotides agree with TRBD1. The CDR3 is made up of 16 amino acids. The V and J ends lost 5 bases and 3 bases, in that order; junction bases with no gene match: 6. Germline V gives CDR1 SGHTA, CDR2 FQGNSA. The CDR3 bases are TGTGCCAGCAGCCTGAGACAGGGGGCTTACACCGGGGAGCTGTTTTTT. Encoded protein: CASSLRQGAYTGELFF.